Listed below are T cell receptor beta chains from one sample, sequenced in a study of T cell changes during pregnancy in multiple sclerosis. TCRdb keeps only in-frame clones here, not all; method: immunoSEQ multiplex PCR. The sample has approximately 33,000 clones; around 88% are singletons. This sample comprised CD4+ T cells from peripheral blood mononuclear cells, obtained in the first trimester of pregnancy. All receptors derive from a female donor in good health, enrolled as a control in a pregnancy study. The CDR3 runs from the conserved cysteine through the conserved F or W. A D gene is named only where the DNA matches it firmly. Only part of the rows carry a size: once, few, many, or a class if the clone is expanded.

NA	TRBV7-2	TRBJ2-5	NA	CASSLGRRAGRIQETQYF	TGTGCCAGCAGCTTAGGGCGACGCGCGGGGAGAATACAAGAGACCCAGTACTTC
NA	TRBV6-5	TRBJ1-1	NA	CASLGADFSTEAFF	TGTGCCAGCCTCGGTGCGGACTTTAGCACTGAAGCTTTCTTT
NA	TRBV7-2	TRBJ1-5	NA	CASSLEAGHEPQHF	TGTGCCAGCAGCTTAGAAGCGGGGCACGAGCCCCAGCATTTT
NA	TRBV7-2	TRBJ1-2	NA	CASSLATGYYGYTF	TGTGCCAGCAGCTTAGCGACGGGGTACTATGGCTACACCTTC
NA	TRBV11-3	TRBJ2-5	NA	CASRRSGQETQYF	TGTGCCAGCAGGCGGTCGGGGCAAGAGACCCAGTACTTC
TRBD1	TRBV5-5	TRBJ1-2	NA	CASSPYRDRNYGYTF	TGTGCCAGCAGCCCATATCGGGACAGGAACTATGGCTACACCTTC
NA	TRBV6-1	TRBJ1-5	NA	CASSVGQSNQPQHF	TGTGCCAGCAGTGTCGGACAGAGCAATCAGCCCCAGCATTTT
TRBD2	TRBV27	TRBJ2-5	NA	CASSRRWTSGQETQYF	TGTGCCAGCAGTCGCCGATGGACTAGCGGACAAGAGACCCAGTACTTC
TRBD2	TRBV7-2	TRBJ2-1	once	CASSLLAGGHEQFF	TGTGCCAGCAGCTTACTAGCGGGGGGGCATGAGCAGTTCTTC
NA	TRBV10-3	TRBJ2-3	NA	CAISEGTRGASTDTQYF	TGTGCCATCAGTGAGGGCACCAGGGGGGCATCCACAGATACGCAGTATTTT
NA	TRBV7-9	TRBJ1-5	NA	CASSYPGEQQPQHF	TGTGCCAGCAGTTATCCAGGGGAACAACAGCCCCAGCATTTT
TRBD1	TRBV18	TRBJ2-1	NA	CASSPDRDNEQFF	TGTGCCAGCTCTCCCGACAGGGACAATGAGCAGTTCTTC
NA	TRBV7-9	TRBJ2-7	NA	CASSLDLTREQYF	TGTGCCAGCAGCTTAGACCTAACGCGCGAGCAGTACTTC
TRBD1	TRBV9	TRBJ1-1	NA	CASSVQGQMNTEAFF	TGTGCCAGCAGTGTTCAGGGACAGATGAACACTGAAGCTTTCTTT
TRBD2	TRBV2	TRBJ2-3	NA	CASSVEGTSYTDTQYF	TGTGCCAGCAGTGTTGAGGGGACTAGCTATACAGATACGCAGTATTTT
TRBD1	TRBV5-8	TRBJ2-7	NA	CASSLDRGLTEQYF	TGTGCCAGCAGCCTGGACAGGGGATTGACCGAGCAGTACTTC
NA	TRBV5-1	TRBJ2-3	NA	CASSLDGRTSTDTQYF	TGCGCCAGCAGCTTGGACGGGCGGACTAGCACAGATACGCAGTATTTT
TRBD1	TRBV4-3	TRBJ2-7	NA	CASSQVLTGTYEQYF	TGCGCCAGCAGCCAAGTTTTGACAGGGACCTACGAGCAGTACTTC
NA	TRBV7-7	TRBJ1-3	medium-sized	CASSSLGPGNTIYF	TGTGCTAGCAGCTCCCTGGGCCCTGGAAACACCATATATTTT
TRBD1	TRBV9	TRBJ2-7	NA	CASSLSGGFHEQYF	TGTGCCAGCAGCCTGTCAGGGGGCTTCCACGAGCAGTACTTC
NA	TRBV5-1	TRBJ1-1	NA	CASSSSAGGYTEAFF	TGCGCCAGCAGCAGCTCCGCGGGGGGCTACACTGAAGCTTTCTTT
NA	TRBV7-2	TRBJ2-5	NA	CASSLQETQYF	TGTGCCAGCAGCCTGCAAGAGACCCAGTACTTC
NA	TRBV4-3	TRBJ2-3	once	CASSQDPSSADTQYF	TGCGCCAGCAGCCAAGATCCTTCGTCGGCAGATACGCAGTATTTT
NA	TRBV21-1	TRBJ1-5	NA	CASSLEGGEGGQPQHF	TGTGCCAGCAGCTTGGAGGGAGGAGAGGGAGGGCAGCCCCAGCATTTT
NA	TRBV7-8	TRBJ1-5	NA	CASSLARVGNQPQHF	TGTGCCAGCAGCTTAGCTCGGGTCGGCAATCAGCCCCAGCATTTT
TRBD2	TRBV4-2	TRBJ2-3	once	CASSQERTSGSRTDTQYF	TGTGCCAGCAGCCAAGAACGGACTAGCGGGTCCCGCACAGATACGCAGTATTTT
NA	TRBV19	TRBJ1-4	NA	CASAQGRANEKLFF	TGTGCCAGTGCTCAGGGGCGAGCTAATGAAAAACTGTTTTTT
NA	TRBV6-5	TRBJ1-2	NA	CASQPQGRVGGYTF	TGTGCCAGCCAACCCCAGGGAAGAGTTGGTGGCTACACCTTC
TRBD2	TRBV5-4	TRBJ2-1	NA	CASSWGDGGGVRNEQFF	TGTGCCAGCAGCTGGGGCGACGGCGGGGGGGTTAGGAATGAGCAGTTCTTC
NA	TRBV19	TRBJ2-3	NA	CASMLRGSDTQYF	TGTGCCAGTATGTTAAGGGGGTCAGATACGCAGTATTTT
TRBD1	TRBV5-1	TRBJ1-4	NA	CASSRDRAEYEKLFF	TGCGCCAGCAGCAGGGACAGGGCGGAGTATGAAAAACTGTTTTTT
NA	TRBV6-5	TRBJ2-2	once	CASISANTGELFF	TGTGCCAGCATTAGTGCGAACACCGGGGAGCTGTTTTTT
NA	TRBV5-1	TRBJ2-2	few	CASSLNLGANTGELFF	TGCGCCAGCAGCCTGAATCTGGGCGCGAACACCGGGGAGCTGTTTTTT
TRBD1	TRBV6-5	TRBJ1-1	NA	CASSGNHRGEAFF	TGTGCCAGCAGTGGAAATCACAGGGGTGAAGCTTTCTTT
TRBD1	TRBV7-8	TRBJ1-1	NA	CASSFRQGDYTEAFF	TGTGCCAGCAGCTTCAGACAGGGCGATTACACTGAAGCTTTCTTT
NA	TRBV4-1	TRBJ1-4	NA	CASSQGFGSNEKLFF	TGCGCCAGCAGCCAAGGATTTGGCAGTAATGAAAAACTGTTTTTT
NA	TRBV30	TRBJ1-6	NA	CAWSRTDFYNSPLHF	TGTGCCTGGAGTCGAACGGACTTCTATAATTCACCCCTCCACTTT
TRBD2	TRBV4-3	TRBJ2-1	NA	CASSQDLAGTLNEQFF	TGCGCCAGCAGCCAAGATCTAGCGGGGACCCTCAATGAGCAGTTCTTC
TRBD1	TRBV6-1	TRBJ1-5	NA	CASVRTGGRQPQHF	TGTGCCAGCGTGAGGACAGGGGGAAGGCAGCCCCAGCATTTT
TRBD1	TRBV11-3	TRBJ2-3	NA	CASSPRDSLSTDTQYF	TGTGCCAGCAGCCCCCGGGACAGCTTATCCACAGATACGCAGTATTTT
NA	TRBV30	TRBJ2-7	once	CAWSVKGSYEQYF	TGTGCCTGGAGTGTTAAGGGGTCCTACGAGCAGTACTTC
TRBD2	TRBV29-1	TRBJ2-7	NA	CSVGTSGVSYEQYF	TGCAGCGTCGGGACTAGCGGGGTCTCCTACGAGCAGTACTTC
NA	TRBV19	TRBJ1-1	few	CASTRTLNTEAFF	TGTGCCAGTACTCGGACACTGAACACTGAAGCTTTCTTT
TRBD1	TRBV27	TRBJ1-1	medium-sized	CASWTQGPNTEAFF	TGTGCCAGCTGGACACAGGGGCCGAACACTGAAGCTTTCTTT